This T cell receptor (beta chain) appears in the sequencing data of a study of blood T cell repertoires in COVID-19. Study background: Researchers got acute and convalescent COVID-19 samples from the United States, Italy and Spain.

CDR3 length: 15 amino acids. Per germline, CDR1 MNHNS and CDR2 SASEGT. The V segment lost 2 bases and the J segment 0 bases; nucleotides outside the gene matches: 0. In the study's own analysis: Reference gene primer amplification gave estimated nucleated cell counts. Data came from immunoSEQ multiplex PCR; TCRdb stores just in-frame clones and leaves some out. The DNA was the basis for D and trimming; V, J and clone size are from that table. Counted here are over 250,000 clones, about 80% occurring once; the ten biggest clones make up approximately 9%. This clone was seen only a few times. This receptor was identified in a woman aged 50 to 60 who had recovered from COVID-19. Sequenced material: peripheral blood. The chain recombines TRBV6-1 with TRBJ2-1; 8 nucleotides align to TRBD2. The CDR3 loop reads CASSESGGSYNEQFF. The DNA for the CDR3 is TGTGCCAGCAGTGAAAGCGGGGGCTCCTACAATGAGCAGTTCTTC.